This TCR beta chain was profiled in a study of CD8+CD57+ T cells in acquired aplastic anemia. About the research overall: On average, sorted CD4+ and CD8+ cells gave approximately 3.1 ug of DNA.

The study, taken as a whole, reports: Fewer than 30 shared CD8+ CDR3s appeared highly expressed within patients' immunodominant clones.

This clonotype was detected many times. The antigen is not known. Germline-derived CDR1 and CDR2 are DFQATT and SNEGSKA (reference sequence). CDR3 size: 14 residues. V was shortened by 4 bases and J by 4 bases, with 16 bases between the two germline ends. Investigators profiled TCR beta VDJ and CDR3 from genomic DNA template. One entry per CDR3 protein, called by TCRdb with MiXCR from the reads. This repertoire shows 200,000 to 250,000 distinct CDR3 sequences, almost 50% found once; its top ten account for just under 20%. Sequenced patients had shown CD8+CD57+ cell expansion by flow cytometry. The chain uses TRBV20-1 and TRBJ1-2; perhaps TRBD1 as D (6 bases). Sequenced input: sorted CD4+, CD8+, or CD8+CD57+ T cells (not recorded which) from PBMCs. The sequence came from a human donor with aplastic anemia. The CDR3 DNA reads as TGCAGTGCTATCTCTGACAGGTCGATCTATGGCTACACCTTC. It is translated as CSAISDRSIYGYTF.